This T cell receptor (beta chain) was retrieved from a study of blood T cell repertoires in COVID-19. Turning to the study itself: The samples span acute and convalescent COVID-19 from the United States, Italy and Spain. The cDNA or gDNA used as material had been derived from T cells, B-cell-depleted T cells, or PBMCs.

As handled by the study authors: Reference gene primers were amplified, and this amplification served to estimate nucleated cell counts. Assay used: immunoSEQ multiplex PCR; TCRdb lists only in-frame clones, some missing. V and J calls and clone size are as listed in that table; D and trimming were resolved from the DNA. The sample includes some 250,000 clones, 65% to 90% of them seen just once. CDR1 is KGHDR and CDR2 is SFDVKD in the germline V gene. The V and J ends lost 5 bases and 6 bases, in that order; junction bases with no gene match: 6. This CDR3 spans 15 amino acids. The genes are TRBV24-1 and TRBJ2-2, with TRBD1 matching 9 bases. The sample comprised peripheral blood. The sequence was collected from a woman in her fifties or sixties with active or convalescent COVID-19. In DNA, the CDR3 is TGTGCCACCAGTGGAGGGACAGGGTGGTCCGGGGAGCTGTTTTTT. This gives the protein CATSGGTGWSGELFF.